The sequence of this T cell receptor (beta chain) was determined in a study of T cell repertoires in cytomegalovirus infection. The overall study: Public TCR beta signatures indicated both CMV infection and matching HLA type. Overall study findings and caveats: The cumulative frequency of public TCR beta families distinguished individuals who carried CMV together with the relevant HLA.

Using its own MiXCR run on the reads, TCRdb lists one record per CDR3 protein. Of approximately 120,000 distinct CDR3 sequences listed, approximately 30% were seen once; the top ten hold roughly 50%. CDR1 and CDR2 (germline): SGHAT, FQNNGV. CDR3 size: 13 residues. This clonotype occurred many times. Its target is unknown. The germline gene is not matched at one end of the junction; a read error may be the cause. The TCR originated in a human donor in good health (CMV status not recorded). Some clones in this sample may be carry-over from other donors' samples. The chain carries TRBV11-2 and TRBJ1-1; TRBD1 is a possible D gene (5 bases). The sequences come from CD8+ T cells from cultured PBMCs, collected from culture after CMV antigen stimulation. The CDR3 spells CASSLGVNTEAFF. CDR3 coding DNA: TGTGCCAGCAGTTTAGGGGTGAACACTGAAGCTTTCTTT.